One and the same sample provided the 32 T cell receptor beta chains below, sequenced in a study of Graves' ophthalmopathy and Graves' hyperthyroidism (dated by TCRdb to the late 2010s). Sequencer: Illumina HiSeq 2000. TCR beta CDR3 regions were amplified from RNA transcripts for repertoire sequencing. The first round of RT-PCR was done with HTBI primers and the Qiagen OneStep RT-PCR kit, and was followed by a second round of multiplex PCR, then size selection and purification. TCRdb cleaned the public reads at Q25 with fastp, built clones with MiXCR and kept in-frame beta chains. Rows merge per CDR3 protein into single entries with the most common DNA and genes. Within this sample are approximately 540,000 distinct CDR3 sequences, with 35% to 40% of them counted one time only. About 4% of the sample is in the top ten clones. The sequencing input was peripheral blood or thyroid tissue (not recorded which). These receptors were obtained from an adult man with Graves' hyperthyroidism.

A few counts support this clonotype. This chain joins TRBV28 and TRBJ2-5, with D tentatively TRBD1 (5 bases). The CDR3 runs to 17 residues. Germline values: CDR1 MDHEN, CDR2 SYDVKM. Trimming cost V 4 bases and J 3 bases, with 21 bases left between them. This chain's CDR3 is CASSSIPGRPREETQYF. The CDR3 region has the DNA TGTGCCAGCAGTTCGATTCCAGGACGTCCCAGGGAAGAGACCCAGTACTTC. The whole variable domain, remainder taken from reference TRBV28 and TRBJ2-5, is DVKVTQSSRYLVKRTGEKVFLECVQDMDHENMFWYRQDPGLGLRLIYFSYDVKMKEKGDIPEGYSVSREKKERFSLILESASTNQTSMYLCASSSIPGRPREETQYFGPGTRLLVL.

This clonotype was recorded at least ten times. The chain recombines TRBV14 with TRBJ1-2, with D uncertain. The ends were cut back, 0 bases at V and 8 bases at J, with 7 bases in the middle. The germline V gene has CDR1 SGHDN and CDR2 FVKESK. CDR3 size: 12 residues. This CDR3 is CASSQDHLGYTF. The CDR3 nucleotides read TGTGCCAGCAGCCAAGACCATCTCGGCTACACCTTC. The full variable domain, with the rest looked up from reference TRBV14 and TRBJ1-2, is EAGVTQFPSHSVIEKGQTVTLRCDPISGHDNLYWYRRVMGKEIKFLLHFVKESKQDESGMPNNRFLAERTGGTYSTLKVQPAELEDSGVYFCASSQDHLGYTFGSGTRLTVV.

This clonotype has a count of ten or more. The chain links TRBV9 to TRBJ1-2; no definite D call. This CDR3 has 11 residues. CDR1 and CDR2 from the germline V gene are SGDLS and YYNGEE. The ends were cut back, 4 bases at V and 7 bases at J, with 8 bases in the middle. The CDR3 protein is CASSSGFGYTF. For the CDR3, the DNA is TGTGCCAGCAGCTCGGGGTTTGGCTACACCTTC.

This clonotype has a count of ten or more. The chain couples TRBV2 to TRBJ1-5; perhaps TRBD1 as D (5 bases). The CDR3 covers 15 residues. The germline V gene has CDR1 SNHLY and CDR2 FYNNEI. V was cut by 2 bases and J by 3 bases, with 11 bases left in between. CDR3 bases: TGTGCCAGCAGTGAACAGGGCGCTTACAATCAGCCCCAGCATTTT. Amino acid sequence: CASSEQGAYNQPQHF.

This clonotype was seen more than once but under ten times. This rearrangement joins TRBV20-1 to TRBJ2-7, with D unclear. The CDR3 is 12 amino acids. V was pared by 3 bases and J by 3 bases, with 9 bases between. CDR1 is DFQATT and CDR2 is SNEGSKA in the germline V gene (reference sequence). The CDR3 bases are TGCAGTGCTAGCAACACTAACTACGAGCAGTACTTC. It specifies CSASNTNYEQYF.

J is TRBJ2-7 and V is TRBV29-1, with 13 bases lining up with TRBD2. J lost 2 bases, V lost 6 bases, and 1 base had no gene match. This CDR3 spans 13 amino acids. Germline V gene data show CDR1 as SQVTM and CDR2 as ANQGSEA. CDR3 DNA: TGCAGCGTAGGGACTAGCGGGGCCTACGAGCAGTACTTC. Protein product: CSVGTSGAYEQYF.

This clonotype has at least ten counts. This chain uses TRBV29-1 with TRBJ1-1; D call uncertain. Germline V gene data show CDR1 as SQVTM and CDR2 as ANQGSEA. Trimming pared 1 base from V and 5 bases from J, leaving 5 bases between. The CDR3 is made up of 11 amino acids. DNA for the CDR3: TGCAGCGTTGAAGTGGTGACTGAAGCTTTCTTT. Protein sequence: CSVEVVTEAFF. Drawing the rest from reference TRBV29-1 and TRBJ1-1, the complete variable domain is SAVISQKPSRDICQRGTSLTIQCQVDSQVTMMFWYRQQPGQSLTLIATANQGSEATYESGFVIDKFPISRPNLTFSTLTVSNMSPEDSSIYLCSVEVVTEAFFGQGTRLTVV.

The chain recombines TRBV7-8 with TRBJ1-2; no clear D gene. The CDR3 covers 14 residues. V was cut by 5 bases and J by 4 bases, with 14 bases left in between. CDR1 and CDR2 from the germline V gene are SGHVS and FQNEAQ. CDR3 region: CASSTGRVGYGYTF. DNA of the CDR3: TGTGCCAGCAGCACCGGGCGGGTAGGCTATGGCTACACCTTC.

V is TRBV7-2 and J is TRBJ2-7; possibly TRBD1 for D (5 bases). The V and J ends lost 7 bases and 1 base respectively, with 14 bases between them. The CDR3 covers 14 residues. The germline gives CDR1 SGHTA, CDR2 FQGNSA. The CDR3 loop is CASTGQGLSYEQYF. CDR3 in DNA: TGTGCCAGCACAGGGCAGGGTCTATCCTACGAGCAGTACTTC.

This clonotype showed up many times. The rearrangement uses TRBV29-1 and TRBJ2-4; D remains ambiguous. The CDR3 spans 14 residues. Germline values: CDR1 SQVTM, CDR2 ANQGSEA. The CDR3 protein is CSVRPTLAKNIQYF. The DNA of the CDR3 is TGCAGTGTAAGGCCGACACTAGCCAAAAACATTCAGTACTTC.

This sequence joins TRBV5-8 and TRBJ1-1; D possibly corresponds to TRBD1 (6 bases). The CDR3 loop spans 15 amino acids. CDR1 and CDR2 from the germline V gene are SGHTS and YDEGEE. Trimming took 4 bases from V and 8 from J, leaving 21 bases between them. In DNA form, the CDR3 reads TGTGCCAGCAGCGCGTATGGCCGGGGGCGGGAGGAAGCTTTCTTT. The encoded protein is CASSAYGRGREEAFF.

This clonotype was seen repeatedly, ten times or more. The chain uses TRBV6-5 and TRBJ2-5; D not certain. V was trimmed by 2 bases and J by 4 bases, leaving 5 bases between them. The V gene's germline CDR1 is MNHEY and CDR2 SVGAGI. The CDR3 is made up of 12 amino acids. CDR3 residues: CASSYDGETQYF. The DNA for the CDR3 is TGTGCCAGCAGTTACGACGGAGAGACCCAGTACTTC.

The genes are TRBV29-1 and TRBJ2-5; 7 bases align to TRBD2. Trimming cost V 8 bases and J 5 bases; bases outside gene matches: 8. CDR3 size: 12 residues. CDR1 SQVTM and CDR2 ANQGSEA come from the germline V gene. CDR3 protein: CSSGLVGETQYF. The CDR3 DNA reads as TGCAGCTCAGGACTAGTCGGGGAGACCCAGTACTTC.

CDR3 bases: TGTGCCAGCAGCTTAGTGGGCGGGAGGGAAGCTTTCTTT. Protein product: CASSLVGGREAFF. V usage is TRBV7-9 and J usage is TRBJ1-1; the D is unclear. Germline lookup yields CDR1 SEHNR and CDR2 FQNEAQ (reference sequence). CDR3 length: 13 amino acids. V shed 1 base and J shed 8 bases, with 11 bases lying between them.

The rearrangement links TRBV5-6 to TRBJ2-5; D might be TRBD2 (6 bases). Trimming pared 4 bases from V and 2 bases from J, leaving 18 bases between. Germline V gene sequence: CDR1 SGHDT, CDR2 YYEEEE. This CDR3 comprises 16 residues. Written as DNA, the CDR3 is TGTGCCAGCAGCCAAGATCAGACGGGGGTGCAAGAGACCCAGTACTTC. Translating it yields CASSQDQTGVQETQYF. Full variable domain (outside the CDR3, taken from reference TRBV5-6 and TRBJ2-5): DAGVTQSPTHLIKTRGQQVTLRCSPKSGHDTVSWYQQALGQGPQFIFQYYEEEERQRGNFPDRFSGHQFPNYSSELNVNALLLGDSALYLCASSQDQTGVQETQYFGPGTRLLVL.

Only a few counts were recorded for this clonotype. A read error may account for a junction end that differs from germline. The chain carries TRBV7-9 and TRBJ2-7; the D call may be TRBD1 or TRBD2 (5 bases each). Germline V gene sequence: CDR1 SEHNR, CDR2 FQNEAQ (reference sequence). The CDR3 sequence is 15 residues long. The CDR3 sequence: CASSLAGTAVHEQYF. The CDR3 DNA sequence: TGTGCCAGCAGTTTAGCCGGGACGGCGGTCCACGAGCAGTACTTC. The full variable domain, with the rest looked up from reference TRBV7-9 and TRBJ2-7, is DTGVSQNPRHKITKRGQNVTFRCDPISEHNRLYWYRQTLGQGPEFLTYFQNEAQLEKSRLLSDRFSAERPKGSFSTLEIQRTEQGDSAMYLCASSLAGTAVHEQYFGPGTRLTVT.

CDR3 coding DNA: TGTGCCAGCAGCTTAGCGGCGGCAGGGGCCGGCACAGATACGCAGTATTTT. Residues: CASSLAAAGAGTDTQYF. This sequence joins TRBV7-8 and TRBJ2-3, with D perhaps matching TRBD1 (6 bases). Germline CDR1 is SGHVS and CDR2 is FQNEAQ. Trimming took off 0 bases at V and 1 base at J, with 14 bases between the two ends. This CDR3 comprises 17 residues.

This rearrangement joins TRBV19 to TRBJ1-5; D uncertain. V gave up 3 bases and J gave up 1 base, with 10 bases separating them. This CDR3 is 15 amino acids long. The germline gives CDR1 LNHDA, CDR2 SQIVND (reference sequence). CDR3 DNA: TGTGCCAGTAGTATCTTTCCCGTCAGCAATCAGCCCCAGCATTTT. This codes for CASSIFPVSNQPQHF.

The rearrangement uses TRBV10-2 and TRBJ2-7; no clear D gene. V lost 0 bases and J lost 0, with 6 bases in between. The CDR3 runs to 14 residues. The germline gives CDR1 WSHSY, CDR2 SAAADI. The CDR3 protein is CASSESPGSYEQYF. Here the CDR3 DNA reads TGCGCCAGCAGTGAGTCGCCAGGCTCCTACGAGCAGTACTTC.

This clonotype was seen many times. The J gene is TRBJ1-2, the V gene TRBV7-8; 11 bases match TRBD1. Germline CDR1 and CDR2: SGHVS and FQNEAQ. This CDR3 is 16 amino acids long. The trim removed 5 bases at V and 0 bases at J, leaving 5 bases unmatched. In DNA, the CDR3 is TGTGCCAGCAGCCGGGACAGGGGGGAAGCTAACTATGGCTACACCTTC. Translated, it gives CASSRDRGEANYGYTF.

The genes are TRBV29-1 and TRBJ1-6, with D hard to call. Trimming shortened V by 6 bases and J by 7 bases, and 13 bases separated the two germline ends. Germline V lookup: CDR1 SQVTM, CDR2 ANQGSEA. The CDR3 covers 13 residues. CDR3 DNA sequence: TGCAGCGTCCAACTCGGGCCAAATTCACCCCTCCACTTT. Amino acids: CSVQLGPNSPLHF.

The chain couples TRBV9 to TRBJ2-3; D gene ambiguous. The CDR3 has 14 amino acids. The germline V gene has CDR1 SGDLS and CDR2 YYNGEE. Trimming left V 0 bases short and J 5 bases short, with 10 bases between. The CDR3 sequence: CASSVAAVLDTQYF. CDR3 DNA: TGTGCCAGCAGCGTAGCTGCAGTGTTAGATACGCAGTATTTT.

In its sample, this clonotype was seen once. The chain is built from TRBV7-9 and TRBJ2-7, with 11 bases that match TRBD2. The CDR3 length is 15 residues. Germline assignment: CDR1 SEHNR and CDR2 FQNEAQ (reference sequence). With V trimmed by 7 bases and J by 3 bases, 8 bases remained unmatched. The CDR3 bases are TGTGCCAGCAAAGGGACTAGCGGAAGGAACTACGAGCAGTACTTC. The encoded protein is CASKGTSGRNYEQYF.

There are many counts of this clonotype. The chain employs TRBV2 and TRBJ2-7; no firm D call. Germline CDR1 and CDR2: SNHLY and FYNNEI. The CDR3 sequence is 10 residues long. V was clipped by 7 bases and J by 4 bases, with 5 bases between them. The CDR3 here is CASKEYEQYF. The CDR3 DNA follows: TGTGCCAGCAAAGAGTACGAGCAGTACTTC.

This chain connects TRBV25-1 to TRBJ2-5, with 9 bases matching TRBD2. This CDR3 has 16 residues. With 4 bases clipped from V and 1 base from J, the junction kept 7 bases outside the gene matches. Germline values: CDR1 MGHDK, CDR2 SYGVNS. The CDR3 region has the DNA TGTGCCAGCAGTGCTAGCGGGACGGCCGTCCAAGAGACCCAGTACTTC. It translates to CASSASGTAVQETQYF.

The table lists this clonotype with a count of one. This chain connects TRBV7-9 to TRBJ2-2; D gene uncertain. V was clipped by 5 bases and J by 5 bases, with 9 bases between them. Germline CDR1 SEHNR, CDR2 FQNEAQ (reference sequence). The CDR3 loop spans 13 amino acids. Here the CDR3 DNA reads TGTGCCAGCAGCCCGATGACAACCGGGGAGCTGTTTTTT. It yields the protein CASSPMTTGELFF.

This clonotype was found a few times. The rearrangement uses TRBV7-9 and TRBJ1-2; 7 bases are shared with TRBD1. The CDR3 covers 16 residues. Germline CDR1 reads SEHNR; CDR2 reads FQNEAQ (reference sequence). Trimming cost V 1 base and J 0 bases; bases outside gene matches: 5. DNA of the CDR3: TGTGCCAGCAGCTTAGAGGGGGCCAGGGCTAACTATGGCTACACCTTC. Protein: CASSLEGARANYGYTF.

The J gene is TRBJ2-4, the V gene TRBV24-1; D is perhaps TRBD2 (7 bases). Germline V CDR1 and CDR2: KGHDR, SFDVKD. Trimming stripped 5 bases from V and 5 bases from J, with 9 bases between. The CDR3 is 13 residues long. Written as DNA, the CDR3 is TGTGCCACCAGTGGAGGGGGGGAAAACATTCAGTACTTC. Its protein product is CATSGGGENIQYF.

As for this clonotype: This may be a read error, as it is one base from a much larger clone. This chain links TRBV12-3 or TRBV12-4 with TRBJ2-2, with D maybe TRBD2 (5 bases). The CDR3 contains 14 residues. The CDR3 sequence is CASRGRSNTGELLF. The CDR3 DNA follows: TGTGCCAGCAGAGGGCGGAGTAACACCGGGGAGCTGCTTTTT.

On this clonotype: One junction end disagrees with the germline gene, perhaps due to a read error. The chain carries TRBV5-1 and TRBJ1-3; D ambiguous. The CDR3 contains 15 residues. From germline, CDR1 is SGHRS and CDR2 YFSETQ. CDR3 region: CASSLVQNSGSTIYF. In nucleotides, the CDR3 is TGTGCCAGCAGCTTGGTTCAAAACTCTGGAAGCACCATATATTTT.

This clonotype showed up just a few times. The chain has TRBV2 and TRBJ1-1; D uncertain. The CDR3 is 12 residues long. Germline loops: CDR1 SNHLY, CDR2 FYNNEI. Trimming cost V 5 bases and J 8 bases, with 12 bases left between them. The DNA for the CDR3 is TGTGCCAGCAGTTCCAAAGCTGCAGAAGCTTTCTTT. Translating it yields CASSSKAAEAFF.

This clonotype was seen ten or more times. V usage is TRBV2 and J usage is TRBJ1-4; D uncertain. The ends were cut back, 4 bases at V and 0 bases at J, with 6 bases in the middle. Per the germline V gene, CDR1 is SNHLY and CDR2 is FYNNEI. The CDR3 totals 14 residues. This CDR3 reads CASSGYATNEKLFF. As DNA, the CDR3 is TGTGCCAGCAGTGGATACGCAACTAATGAAAAACTGTTTTTT.